The next 15 T cell receptor beta chains were all read from a single sample in a study of regulatory T cells in long-lasting Graves disease. Time point defined: newly diagnosed GD, antithyroid drugs for less than 3 months. Researchers made the TCR library from RNA that was extracted from PBMCs. With iRepertoire HTBI primers and Arm-PCR of CDR3 regions, TCR beta libraries were built. TCRdb ran MiXCR on the multiplex PCR reads and lists one entry per CDR3 protein. The table records a few hundred thousand distinct CDR3 sequences, around 20% of them present only once. The specimen was peripheral blood mononuclear cells (PBMCs), collected at new diagnosis, from a patient treated with antithyroid drugs. These receptors all come from a female donor with Graves disease.

In this sample, this clonotype turned up many times. This chain joins TRBV5-1 and TRBJ1-3; tentatively, D is TRBD1 (5 bases). The CDR3 totals 16 residues. V was clipped by 1 base and J by 2 bases, with 13 bases between them. Germline V gene sequence: CDR1 SGHRS, CDR2 YFSETQ. The CDR3: CASSLFPSTAGNTIYF. For the CDR3, the DNA is TGCGCCAGCAGCTTGTTCCCCTCGACAGCTGGAAACACCATATATTTT.

The sample holds many counts of this clonotype. The rearrangement uses TRBV7-9 and TRBJ1-2, with D perhaps matching TRBD1 (6 bases). Germline V gene sequence: CDR1 SEHNR, CDR2 FQNEAQ (reference sequence). CDR3 length: 15 amino acids. V was shortened by 5 bases and J by 5 bases, with 18 bases between the two germline ends. Here the CDR3 reads CASSLPGADRYGYTF. CDR3 in DNA: TGTGCCAGCAGCCTCCCAGGGGCCGATAGGTATGGCTACACCTTC.

In this sample, this clonotype turned up many times. The CDR3 DNA reads TGTGCCAGTAGTAATACAGGGAACACCGGGGAGCTGTTTTTT. It yields the protein CASSNTGNTGELFF. This chain links TRBV19 with TRBJ2-2; TRBD1 is a possible D gene (5 bases). Between the trimmed V and J ends, which lost 4 bases and 1 base, there was a span of 7 bases. CDR3 length: 14 amino acids. Germline V gene sequence: CDR1 LNHDA, CDR2 SQIVND (reference sequence). The full variable domain, rest sourced from reference TRBV19 and TRBJ2-2, is DGGITQSPKYLFRKEGQNVTLSCEQNLNHDAMYWYRQDPGQGLRLIYYSQIVNDFQKGDIAEGYSVSREKKESFPLTVTSAQKNPTAFYLCASSNTGNTGELFFGEGSRLTVL.

This clonotype occurred many times. V is TRBV18 and J is TRBJ2-7, with D possibly being TRBD2 (5 bases). With 3 bases removed from V and 8 bases from J, the gap between germline ends came to 17 bases. This CDR3 region has 14 residues. The germline CDR1 and CDR2 sequences are KGHSH and LQKENI. CDR3 coding DNA: TGTGCCAGCTCACCGCCAGGACCCAGCGGCAAGCAGTACTTC. Translation: CASSPPGPSGKQYF.

This clonotype was found many times. J is TRBJ2-1 and V is TRBV4-2; 8 nucleotides align to TRBD2. V was clipped by 4 bases and J by 3 bases; unmatched bases: 11. This CDR3 comprises 17 residues. Looked up from germline, CDR1 is LGHNA and CDR2 is YNFKEQ. The CDR3 sequence is CASSPSEEGLGYNEQFF. CDR3 DNA sequence: TGTGCCAGCAGCCCTTCCGAGGAGGGACTAGGCTACAATGAGCAGTTCTTC.

The table lists this clonotype with a few counts. The chain combines TRBV6-5 with TRBJ1-4; D gene ambiguous. The CDR3 contains 14 residues. CDR1 is MNHEY and CDR2 is SVGAGI in the germline V gene. Trimming stripped 4 bases from V and 5 bases from J, with 11 bases between. The CDR3 bases are TGTGCCAGCAGTTTCGGGCAGGTGAATGAAAAACTGTTTTTT. It translates to CASSFGQVNEKLFF.

This clonotype occurred many times. The CDR3 DNA reads TGTGCCAGCAGCGCCCGGACAGGCGTGAACACTGAAGCTTTCTTT. The encoded protein is CASSARTGVNTEAFF. The V and J genes are TRBV2 and TRBJ1-1; 7 bases line up with TRBD1. V lost 6 bases and J lost 0; bases outside the gene matches: 7. Looked up from germline, CDR1 is SNHLY and CDR2 is FYNNEI. This CDR3 has 15 residues.

In DNA, the CDR3 is TGTGCCAGCAGCGTAGGATGGGACAGGGGATTCCCTGGAAACACCATATATTTT. Amino acid sequence: CASSVGWDRGFPGNTIYF. This chain uses TRBV9 with TRBJ1-3; 10 nucleotides match TRBD1. This CDR3 is built from 18 residues. V lost 0 bases to trimming and J lost 2 bases; unmatched junction nucleotides: 8. Germline loops: CDR1 SGDLS, CDR2 YYNGEE.

This clonotype has just a few counts. The genes are TRBV6-2 or TRBV6-3 and TRBJ2-1; 8 nucleotides line up with TRBD2. The CDR3 has 13 residues. CDR1 is MNHEY, CDR2 SVGEGT, per germline. J was trimmed by 9 bases and V by 9 bases; bases with no gene match: 10. Written as DNA, the CDR3 is TGTGCCAGTGGGACTAGTGACAGTAGTGAGCAGTTCTTC. Its protein is CASGTSDSSEQFF.

The table lists this clonotype with many counts. J is TRBJ2-1 and V is TRBV7-9; 11 bases agree with TRBD2. This CDR3 contains 18 residues. V lost 2 bases and J lost 4; bases outside the gene matches: 10. Per germline, CDR1 SEHNR and CDR2 FQNEAQ (reference sequence). The chain's CDR3 is CASSLSSRTSGRYNEQFF. Written as DNA, the CDR3 is TGTGCCAGCAGCTTAAGCAGTCGAACTAGCGGGAGATACAATGAGCAGTTCTTC. Full variable domain (remainder filled in from reference TRBV7-9 and TRBJ2-1): DTGVSQNPRHKITKRGQNVTFRCDPISEHNRLYWYRQTLGQGPEFLTYFQNEAQLEKSRLLSDRFSAERPKGSFSTLEIQRTEQGDSAMYLCASSLSSRTSGRYNEQFFGPGTRLTVL.

This clonotype was picked up many times. The chain has TRBV3-1 and TRBJ1-1; D perhaps matches TRBD1 (6 bases). V gave up 5 bases and J gave up 1 base, with 11 bases separating them. The CDR3 loop spans 14 amino acids. CDR1 is LGHDT and CDR2 is YNNKEL in the germline V gene (reference sequence). The CDR3 region has the DNA TGTGCCAGCAGCATCCGGGACAAGAACACTGAAGCTTTCTTT. Amino acid sequence: CASSIRDKNTEAFF.

This clonotype was counted many times. The V gene is TRBV5-4, the J gene TRBJ2-1, with D tentatively TRBD2 (5 bases). V was clipped by 5 bases and J by 4 bases, with 10 bases between them. The CDR3 has 13 residues. Germline assignment: CDR1 SGHNT and CDR2 YYREEE (reference sequence). CDR3 in DNA: TGTGCCAGCAGGAGGGCCCAATACAATGAGCAGTTCTTC. Translated, it gives CASRRAQYNEQFF.

The table lists this clonotype with many counts. V and J are TRBV11-2 and TRBJ2-5; 9 nucleotides match TRBD2. The CDR3 consists of 16 residues. Germline values: CDR1 SGHAT, CDR2 FQNNGV. Trimming at V came to 1 base and at J to 1 base, leaving 4 bases not matched to a gene. CDR3 in amino acids: CASSLGLAGRQETQYF. The CDR3 bases are TGTGCCAGCAGCTTAGGTCTAGCGGGACGCCAAGAGACCCAGTACTTC.

This clonotype was detected ten times or more. CDR3: CASSQDYSKETQYF. The CDR3 DNA is TGTGCCAGCAGCCAAGATTACAGCAAAGAGACCCAGTACTTC. The rearrangement uses TRBV14 and TRBJ2-5; D is undetermined. Trimming pared 0 bases from V and 3 bases from J, leaving 8 bases between. The length of the CDR3 is 14 residues. Germline V CDR1 and CDR2: SGHDN, FVKESK.

This clonotype was detected ten times or more. The rearrangement links TRBV9 to TRBJ1-6; possible D gene TRBD1, 5 bases. V lost 0 bases and J 9 bases, leaving 13 bases between the germline ends. The CDR3 is 15 amino acids. The germline V gene has CDR1 SGDLS and CDR2 YYNGEE. Written as DNA, the CDR3 is TGTGCCAGCAGCGTAGGTGGAGGGACGGCTTCACCCCTCCACTTT. Translation: CASSVGGGTASPLHF.